These 29 T cell receptor beta chains were sequenced from one sample in a study of blood T cell repertoires in COVID-19. Profiled with immunoSEQ multiplex PCR; TCRdb holds only in-frame clones, not every one. In the table there are around 260,000 clones, around 81% of which are singletons. The sample taken for sequencing was peripheral blood. Receptor source: a person aged 70 to 79 with COVID-19, enrolled during active disease.

This sequence joins TRBV21-1 and TRBJ1-5; no check of the table's D call, TRBD1, against the DNA was made. TRBV21-1 is classified as a pseudogene. The CDR3 covers 18 residues. CDR3 DNA: TGTGCCAGCAGCAAAGCCGGGACAAACTATCTTAGCAATCAGCCCCAGCATTTT. Amino acids: CASSKAGTNYLSNQPQHF.

This clone has just one count. The V call is TRBV28, the J call TRBJ2-1; 12 nucleotides agree with TRBD1. The germline V gene encodes CDR1 MDHEN and CDR2 SYDVKM. V lost 6 bases and J lost 6; bases outside the gene matches: 12. The CDR3 is 17 residues long. This chain's CDR3 is CASSPPPGTGGRNEQFF. DNA for the CDR3: TGTGCCAGCAGCCCTCCTCCCGGGACAGGGGGCCGCAATGAGCAGTTCTTC.

The chain is built from TRBV7-8 and TRBJ2-1, with 10 bases that match TRBD2. The CDR3 loop spans 17 amino acids. V lost 2 bases to trimming and J lost 2 bases; unmatched junction nucleotides: 6. Germline V gene sequence: CDR1 SGHVS, CDR2 FQNEAQ. CDR3 in DNA: TGTGCCAGCAGCTTATGGCAGCGGGAGGGGACCTACAATGAGCAGTTCTTC. This gives the protein CASSLWQREGTYNEQFF.

The chain joins TRBV4-3 to TRBJ1-2; D not resolved. The V and J ends lost 0 bases and 4 bases respectively, with 12 bases between them. CDR1 and CDR2 (germline): LGHNA, YSLEER. This CDR3 is 15 amino acids long. The CDR3 region is CASSQESSESYGYTF. As DNA, the CDR3 is TGCGCCAGCAGCCAAGAGTCCTCCGAGTCCTATGGCTACACCTTC.

This clone occurred once. The chain is built from TRBV14 and TRBJ2-3, with TRBD2 matching over 9 bases. CDR3 size: 15 residues. CDR1 and CDR2 from the germline V gene are SGHDN and FVKESK. The junction had 9 bases not matched to a gene; V was cut back by 5 bases and J by 6 bases. CDR3: CASSLGLAGKDTQYF. The CDR3 DNA is TGTGCCAGCAGCTTGGGACTAGCCGGGAAGGATACGCAGTATTTT.

V usage is TRBV28 and J usage is TRBJ2-2; D gene ambiguous. The CDR3 consists of 14 residues. Germline V gene data show CDR1 as MDHEN and CDR2 as SYDVKM. Trimming removed 6 bases at V and 4 bases at J, with 12 bases between. Here the CDR3 reads CASRPRGVTGELFF. For the CDR3, the DNA is TGTGCCAGCAGACCAAGAGGAGTCACCGGGGAGCTGTTTTTT.

This chain links TRBV6-1 with TRBJ1-2; D unclear. The CDR3 is 15 amino acids. Trimming shortened V by 0 bases and J by 4 bases, and 12 bases separated the two germline ends. Germline V gene lookup returns CDR1 MNHNS and CDR2 SASEGT. CDR3 in amino acids: CASSEARRGGYGYTF. CDR3 sequence (DNA): TGTGCCAGCAGTGAAGCGCGGCGGGGAGGCTATGGCTACACCTTC.

This chain's CDR3 is CASRLTGSTEAFF. As DNA, the CDR3 is TGTGCCAGCAGACTCACAGGGTCCACTGAAGCTTTCTTT. The chain is built from TRBV7-9 and TRBJ1-1; a weak D match, TRBD1 (6 bases). The CDR3 loop spans 13 amino acids. Trimming shortened V by 6 bases and J by 4 bases, and 12 bases separated the two germline ends. The V gene's germline CDR1 is SEHNR and CDR2 FQNEAQ (reference sequence). Combining the CDR3 with reference TRBV7-9 and TRBJ1-1 gives the whole variable domain DTGVSQNPRHKITKRGQNVTFRCDPISEHNRLYWYRQTLGQGPEFLTYFQNEAQLEKSRLLSDRFSAERPKGSFSTLEIQRTEQGDSAMYLCASRLTGSTEAFFGQGTRLTVV.

The gene calls are TRBV7-2 and TRBJ2-1; TRBD2 is a possible D gene (5 bases). CDR1 is SGHTA, CDR2 FQGNSA, per germline. V was shortened by 1 base and J by 15 bases, with 13 bases between the two germline ends. This CDR3 comprises 12 residues. In nucleotides, the CDR3 is TGTGCCAGCAGCTTAGTTTTGGGGAGTGTGTTCTTC. It codes for CASSLVLGSVFF.

The chain uses TRBV12-3 or TRBV12-4 and TRBJ2-2, with no clear D. This CDR3 has 13 residues. Trimming took off 3 bases at V and 3 bases at J, with 5 bases between the two ends. The CDR3 loop reads CASSFIDTGELFF. For the CDR3, the DNA is TGTGCCAGCAGTTTTATAGACACCGGGGAGCTGTTTTTT.

The rearrangement joins TRBV24-1 to TRBJ2-5; D may be TRBD2 (5 bases). V was clipped by 3 bases and J by 5 bases, with 18 bases between them. The CDR3 runs to 16 residues. Germline loops: CDR1 KGHDR, CDR2 SFDVKD. The CDR3 spells CATSDSGGERRETQYF. For the CDR3, the DNA is TGTGCCACCAGTGATAGCGGTGGGGAAAGGCGCGAGACCCAGTACTTC.

The chain uses TRBV2 and TRBJ2-5; tentative D call: TRBD1 (5 bases). Trimming removed 0 bases from V and 7 bases from J, with 12 bases in between. CDR1 is SNHLY, CDR2 FYNNEI, per germline. The CDR3 contains 14 residues. CDR3 sequence reads: CASSEAGQGGTQYF. The CDR3 DNA is TGTGCCAGCAGTGAAGCAGGGCAGGGCGGGACCCAGTACTTC.

Here the CDR3 DNA reads TGTGCCAGCAGCCAAAGGACAGGGTATGAGCAGTTCTTC. Amino acid sequence: CASSQRTGYEQFF. The chain links TRBV14 to TRBJ2-1, with 8 nucleotides matching TRBD1. J was trimmed by 8 bases and V by 2 bases; bases with no gene match: 2. The CDR3 is 13 residues long. The germline V gene encodes CDR1 SGHDN and CDR2 FVKESK.

The chain is built from TRBV2 and TRBJ2-7; D possibly corresponds to TRBD1 (6 bases). The CDR3 has 12 residues. Between the trimmed V and J ends, which lost 7 bases and 3 bases, there was a span of 10 bases. The germline CDR1 and CDR2 sequences are SNHLY and FYNNEI. In DNA form, the CDR3 reads TGTGCCAGCACCTCAGGGGTCTACGAGCAGTACTTC. Translated, it gives CASTSGVYEQYF.

Within the sample, this clone is medium-sized (0.01 to 0.1%). Other nucleotide sequences from this sample produce the same CDR3. This chain links TRBV12-3 or TRBV12-4 with TRBJ1-2; D may be TRBD1 (6 bases). V was clipped by 5 bases and J by 5 bases, with 12 bases between them. The CDR3 contains 13 residues. The CDR3 sequence: CASSPQGTYGYTF. The DNA of the CDR3 is TGTGCCAGCAGTCCACAGGGAACTTATGGCTACACCTTC.

The chain carries TRBV18 and TRBJ2-1, with 8 bases aligning to TRBD2. The CDR3 is 16 residues long. Germline CDR1 reads KGHSH; CDR2 reads LQKENI. The V gene end was trimmed by 0 bases and the J gene end by 7 bases; junction bases not matched to a gene: 8. The CDR3 nucleotides are TGTGCCAGCTCACCACCCGCGGGGGGCGCGTTTAATGAGCAGTTCTTC. Amino acid sequence: CASSPPAGGAFNEQFF.

CDR3 region: CASSADRADYGYTF. CDR3 nucleotide sequence: TGTGCCAGCTCAGCGGACAGGGCGGACTATGGCTACACCTTC. V gene TRBV18 combines with J gene TRBJ1-2; 8 bases fit TRBD1. This CDR3 spans 14 amino acids. With 5 bases clipped from V and 3 bases from J, the junction kept 5 bases outside the gene matches. The germline CDR1 and CDR2 sequences are KGHSH and LQKENI.

The CDR3 DNA reads TGTGCCAGCAGTTACACCCAGGGACTTAACTATGGCTACACCTTC. Amino acid sequence: CASSYTQGLNYGYTF. The chain has TRBV28 and TRBJ1-2, with a weak D call TRBD1 (5 bases). Germline V gene lookup returns CDR1 MDHEN and CDR2 SYDVKM. The CDR3 runs 15 residues. Trimming removed 4 bases from V and 1 base from J, with 13 bases in between.

This clone has more than one count but fewer than ten. J is TRBJ2-1 and V is TRBV9; the match to TRBD2 covers 9 bases. This CDR3 is 15 amino acids long. Germline values: CDR1 SGDLS, CDR2 YYNGEE. Losses at the gene ends were 4 bases for V and 8 bases for J; bases not matched to a gene: 10. The CDR3 loop is CASSLAGRGFHEQFF. Here the CDR3 DNA reads TGTGCCAGCAGCCTAGCGGGGAGAGGCTTCCATGAGCAGTTCTTC. The variable domain in full, completed from reference TRBV9 and TRBJ2-1, reads DSGVTQTPKHLITATGQRVTLRCSPRSGDLSVYWYQQSLDQGLQFLIQYYNGEERAKGNILERFSAQQFPDLHSELNLSSLELGDSALYFCASSLAGRGFHEQFFGPGTRLTVL.

J is TRBJ2-4 and V is TRBV18; TRBD2 matches 7 bases. CDR3 length equals 20 residues. V trimming: 3 bases; J trimming: 0 bases; junction bases outside the gene matches: 17. Germline V gene lookup returns CDR1 KGHSH and CDR2 LQKENI. Here the CDR3 reads CASSPRLTILAELAKNIQYF. DNA of the CDR3: TGTGCCAGCTCACCGAGACTCACCATTCTAGCGGAGCTAGCCAAAAACATTCAGTACTTC.

V is TRBV12-3 or TRBV12-4 and J is TRBJ1-2, with D maybe TRBD1 (6 bases). The CDR3 runs to 13 residues. Trimming took 6 bases from V and 5 from J, leaving 13 bases between them. CDR3: CASRYGQSYGYTF. CDR3 bases: TGTGCCAGCAGATATGGACAGAGTTATGGCTACACCTTC.

This clone appeared a single time. The V gene is TRBV4-1, the J gene TRBJ2-1; possible D gene TRBD1, 6 bases. The germline V and J ends were trimmed by 0 bases and 1 base, with 7 bases remaining between them. The CDR3 spans 15 residues. In germline, CDR1 is MGHRA, CDR2 YSYEKL. This chain's CDR3 is CASSQEQGSYNEQFF. The CDR3 bases are TGCGCCAGCAGCCAAGAACAGGGATCCTACAATGAGCAGTTCTTC.

The chain links TRBV28 to TRBJ2-5; D is perhaps TRBD2 (7 bases). This CDR3 region has 20 residues. V was cut by 6 bases and J by 3 bases, with 32 bases left in between. Germline V lookup: CDR1 MDHEN, CDR2 SYDVKM. The DNA for the CDR3 is TGTGCCAGCAGCCCAATAGGGGGGGGGCGGTGGAAATCGGTCAAAGAGACCCAGTACTTC. Its translation: CASSPIGGGRWKSVKETQYF.

This clone has just one count. The CDR3 sequence: CASSPVNGSPLHF. CDR3 DNA: TGTGCCAGCAGCCCGGTCAACGGGTCACCCCTCCACTTT. V usage is TRBV7-9 and J usage is TRBJ1-6; D not certain. Between the trimmed V and J ends, which lost 5 bases and 10 bases, there was a span of 12 bases. The CDR3 has 13 amino acids. Germline values: CDR1 SEHNR, CDR2 FQNEAQ (reference sequence).

This chain connects TRBV4-1 to TRBJ2-3; no clear D. Germline lookup yields CDR1 MGHRA and CDR2 YSYEKL. Trimming took off 1 base at V and 6 bases at J, with 11 bases between the two ends. The CDR3 totals 14 residues. The CDR3 loop reads CASSQGHMVDTQYF. CDR3 sequence (DNA): TGCGCCAGCAGCCAAGGCCACATGGTGGATACGCAGTATTTT.

The table lists this clone with a count of one. The V and J genes are TRBV9 and TRBJ2-3, with D perhaps TRBD2 (5 bases). V was trimmed by 1 base and J by 3 bases, leaving 18 bases between them. This CDR3 region has 17 residues. The germline CDR1 and CDR2 sequences are SGDLS and YYNGEE. The CDR3, as DNA: TGTGCCAGCAGCGTAAACCCCTTCCGTATAGCGACAGATACGCAGTATTTT. Translation: CASSVNPFRIATDTQYF.

This chain connects TRBV7-9 to TRBJ2-3; 11 bases agree with TRBD2. Germline values: CDR1 SEHNR, CDR2 FQNEAQ (reference sequence). V shed 3 bases and J 4 bases; nucleotides not matched to a gene: 6. This CDR3 contains 16 residues. The CDR3 bases are TGTGCCAGCAGCTTCCCCACTAGCGGGAGATCAGATACGCAGTATTTT. Protein: CASSFPTSGRSDTQYF.

The count of this clone is one. This chain links TRBV4-3 with TRBJ1-1; 12 bases align to TRBD1. With 4 bases clipped from V and 11 bases from J, the junction kept 5 bases outside the gene matches. CDR1 and CDR2 from the germline V gene are LGHNA and YSLEER. The CDR3 runs to 13 residues. The CDR3 nucleotides read TGCGCCAGCAGCCCGGGACAGGGGGCGTGGGCTTTCTTT. Residues: CASSPGQGAWAFF.

This clone has just a few counts. The gene calls are TRBV6-4 and TRBJ1-2, with 12 bases matching TRBD1. The V gene's germline CDR1 is MRHNA and CDR2 SNTAGT. The CDR3 consists of 16 residues. V lost 5 bases, J lost 10 bases, and 14 bases stayed unmatched. CDR3 loop: CASSPGQGASRDPYTF. DNA of the CDR3: TGTGCCAGCAGTCCGGGACAGGGGGCCTCCCGGGATCCCTACACCTTC.